This is a list of T cell receptor beta chains from one sample in a study of T cell responses to AZD1222 COVID-19 vaccine. Clones were sequenced by immunoSEQ multiplex PCR, and TCRdb holds only the in-frame ones, with some missing. The sample records 70,000 or so clones, about 91% being singletons. Material: peripheral blood, obtained on day 0 of AZD1222 vaccination. Every receptor here comes from an adult in good health. Both conserved end residues are part of each CDR3. The D gene is left open where the match is weak. Only part of the rows carry a size: once, few, many, or a class if the clone is expanded.

>-|TRBV5-4|TRBJ1-1|-
CASSAQGTEAFF
TGTGCCAGCAGCGCCCAGGGGACTGAAGCTTTCTTT
>-|TRBV23-1|TRBJ2-7|-
CASSQSATISYEQYF
TGCGCCAGCAGTCAATCCGCGACTATATCCTACGAGCAGTACTTC
>-|TRBV7-9|TRBJ1-3|-
CASSPNLAAGNTIYF
TGTGCCAGCAGCCCCAATTTAGCGGCCGGAAACACCATATATTTT
>-|TRBV9|TRBJ1-1|-
CASSVGGDNTEAFF
TGTGCCAGCAGCGTAGGGGGGGACAACACTGAAGCTTTCTTT
>TRBD1|TRBV28|TRBJ1-6|once
CASSLPRGRGTFIYSPLHF
TGTGCCAGCAGTCTCCCCAGGGGCAGGGGGACCTTCATCTATTCACCCCTCCACTTT
>-|TRBV7-2|TRBJ2-5|-
CASSLDWGQETQYF
TGTGCCAGCAGCTTAGATTGGGGGCAGGAGACCCAGTACTTC
>-|TRBV3-1/TRBV3-2|TRBJ1-1|once
CASSQRGEGHPGNTEAFF
TGTGCCAGCAGCCAACGTGGAGAGGGGCATCCGGGAAACACTGAAGCTTTCTTT
>TRBD1|TRBV6-5|TRBJ1-5|-
CASRAEGAFNQPQHF
TGTGCCAGCAGGGCCGAGGGGGCTTTCAATCAGCCCCAGCATTTT
>TRBD1|TRBV6-1|TRBJ2-1|-
CASSEAGQGYNEQFF
TGTGCCAGCAGTGAAGCGGGACAGGGATACAATGAGCAGTTCTTC
>-|TRBV5-5|TRBJ1-6|-
CASSSQGESPLHF
TGTGCCAGCAGTTCACAGGGAGAATCACCCCTCCACTTT
>-|TRBV9|TRBJ1-1|-
CASSVGLQGSDTEAFF
TGTGCCAGCAGCGTAGGGTTACAGGGCAGTGACACTGAAGCTTTCTTT
>-|TRBV21-1|TRBJ2-2|-
CASSKLRDGTGELFF
TGTGCCAGCAGCAAATTAAGGGACGGCACCGGGGAGCTGTTTTTT
>-|TRBV19|TRBJ2-2|-
CASSPRLSAASGELFF
TGTGCCAGTAGTCCCCGCTTATCCGCAGCGTCCGGGGAGCTGTTTTTT
>-|TRBV12-3/TRBV12-4|TRBJ2-1|medium-sized
CASRNSADEQFF
TGTGCCAGCAGGAACTCAGCGGACGAGCAGTTCTTC
>TRBD1|TRBV9|TRBJ2-3|-
CASSDGTGALTDTQYF
TGTGCCAGCAGCGACGGGACAGGGGCCCTCACAGATACGCAGTATTTT
>TRBD1|TRBV7-2|TRBJ1-2|-
CASSPGGSTGYTF
TGTGCCAGCAGCCCAGGGGGCTCTACTGGCTACACCTTC
>-|TRBV9|TRBJ1-2|-
CASSAHEANYGYTF
TGTGCCAGCAGCGCGCATGAAGCCAACTATGGCTACACCTTC
>TRBD2|TRBV11-2|TRBJ2-5|-
CASSSLAGEETQYF
TGTGCCAGCAGCTCCTTAGCGGGAGAAGAGACCCAGTACTTC
>TRBD2|TRBV28|TRBJ2-7|-
CASSLSTGTSGRFHEQYF
TGTGCCAGCAGTCTGTCGACAGGGACTAGCGGGAGGTTCCACGAGCAGTACTTC
>-|TRBV27|TRBJ1-6|few
CASKLSSYNSPLHF
TGTGCCAGCAAGCTCAGCTCCTATAATTCACCCCTCCACTTT
>-|TRBV2|TRBJ2-5|-
CASSGRGQETQYF
TGTGCCAGCAGTGGTCGAGGGCAAGAGACCCAGTACTTC
>-|TRBV5-1|TRBJ2-3|-
CASSLGGGLTDTQYF
TGCGCCAGCAGCTTGGGTGGAGGGTTGACAGATACGCAGTATTTT